These 27 T cell receptor beta chains originate from one sample sequenced in a study of CD4+ T cells in melanoma. Sequencing was performed with immunoSEQ multiplex PCR; in TCRdb, only in-frame clones are kept and a portion is missing. This repertoire shows over 10,000 clones, 60% to 85% found once; its top ten account for roughly 17%. The sequencing sample was made of cells from a culture (not recorded whether cultured in vitro). Source of these receptors: a human donor with melanoma.

This clone came up a few times. V gene TRBV11-2 combines with J gene TRBJ1-6, with D unclear. Germline assignment: CDR1 SGHAT and CDR2 FQNNGV. The CDR3 has 15 amino acids. V shed 4 bases and J shed 6 bases, with 13 bases lying between them. CDR3 loop: CASSSTGRTNSPLHF. The CDR3 region has the DNA TGTGCCAGCAGCTCCACGGGGAGAACTAATTCACCCCTCCACTTT.

The V call is TRBV25-1, the J call TRBJ2-1; 8 bases are shared with TRBD2. Germline trimming cut 7 bases from V and 1 base from J; bases unmatched to any gene: 6. Looked up from germline, CDR1 is MGHDK and CDR2 is SYGVNS. This CDR3 is built from 15 residues. CDR3 nucleotides: TGTGCCAGCACAAAAAGCGGGGGATCCTACAATGAGCAGTTCTTC. Protein product: CASTKSGGSYNEQFF.

The chain couples TRBV7-8 to TRBJ1-2, with D possibly TRBD1 on 5 matching bases. CDR1 and CDR2 (germline): SGHVS, FQNEAQ. V was pared by 5 bases and J by 7 bases, with 17 bases between. This CDR3 is built from 14 residues. This CDR3 is CASSTTGRVSGYTF. For the CDR3, the DNA is TGTGCCAGCAGCACAACCGGCAGGGTTAGTGGCTACACCTTC.

This clone appeared once. J is TRBJ1-2 and V is TRBV5-1; D is ambiguous. This CDR3 contains 14 residues. The germline V gene has CDR1 SGHRS and CDR2 YFSETQ. Trimming left V 0 bases short and J 0 bases short, with 6 bases between. The CDR3 sequence is CASSLGHTNYGYTF. DNA for the CDR3: TGCGCCAGCAGCTTGGGACATACTAACTATGGCTACACCTTC.

This clone was recorded once. The chain employs TRBV5-1 and TRBJ1-1; 10 nucleotides agree with TRBD1. V lost 4 bases to trimming and J lost 4 bases; unmatched junction nucleotides: 13. This CDR3 is 17 amino acids long. In germline, CDR1 is SGHRS, CDR2 YFSETQ. CDR3 nucleotides: TGCGCCAGCAGCAGGCAGACAGGGGGCGTTTATGCCACTGAAGCTTTCTTT. As protein: CASSRQTGGVYATEAFF.

The V call is TRBV30, the J call TRBJ1-5; TRBD1 matches at 11 bases. J gave up 6 bases and V 5 bases, and 9 bases lay outside the gene matches. The V gene's germline CDR1 is GTSNPN and CDR2 SVGIG (reference sequence). The CDR3 spans 15 residues. The CDR3 here is CAWATGTGGSQPQHF. Here the CDR3 DNA reads TGTGCCTGGGCCACCGGGACAGGGGGTAGTCAGCCCCAGCATTTT.

The rearrangement uses TRBV19 and TRBJ1-5; TRBD1 agrees at 9 bases. V lost 4 bases and J lost 7; bases outside the gene matches: 11. Germline CDR1 is LNHDA and CDR2 is SQIVND (reference sequence). This CDR3 is 16 amino acids long. The CDR3 DNA follows: TGTGCCAGTAGTAAAAACACCGGGACAGGGAAACAGCCCCAGCATTTT. Translation: CASSKNTGTGKQPQHF.

The chain recombines TRBV19 with TRBJ2-6; D is perhaps TRBD1 (6 bases). CDR1 LNHDA and CDR2 SQIVND come from the germline V gene (reference sequence). Trimming cost V 4 bases and J 0 bases, with 13 bases left between them. The CDR3 is made up of 17 amino acids. CDR3 in DNA: TGTGCCAGTAGTAAGACAGGCCGCCGCTCTGGGGCCAACGTCCTGACTTTC. It codes for CASSKTGRRSGANVLTF.

The sample holds a few counts of this clone. The chain recombines TRBV30 with TRBJ2-1; 7 bases are shared with TRBD2. This CDR3 has 12 amino acids. V lost 3 bases, J lost 7 bases, and 3 bases stayed unmatched. From germline, CDR1 is GTSNPN and CDR2 SVGIG (reference sequence). CDR3 nucleotides: TGTGCCTGGAGCGGACTAGTAAATGAGCAGTTCTTC. Amino acids: CAWSGLVNEQFF.

For the CDR3, the DNA is TGTGCCAGCTCACAGACGACAGGGGTTGTTCAGCCCCAGCATTTT. Amino acid sequence: CASSQTTGVVQPQHF. This chain uses TRBV18 with TRBJ1-5; TRBD1 matches at 8 bases. V shed 4 bases, J shed 6 bases, and the junction held 8 bases outside the gene matches. Germline CDR1 and CDR2: KGHSH and LQKENI. This CDR3 comprises 15 residues.

This clone was observed once. This chain joins TRBV10-3 and TRBJ1-1; 8 bases map to TRBD1. Germline V gene data show CDR1 as ENHRY and CDR2 as SYGVKD. There are 15 residues in the CDR3. The junction had 14 bases not matched to a gene; V was cut back by 10 bases and J by 4 bases. The CDR3 loop is CATTESTGGSTEAFF. The CDR3 bases are TGTGCCACCACTGAAAGCACAGGGGGGAGCACTGAAGCTTTCTTT.

This chain links TRBV6-1 with TRBJ1-2; tentative D call: TRBD1 (6 bases). V dropped 6 bases and J dropped 3 bases, with 11 bases sitting between them. Germline values: CDR1 MNHNS, CDR2 SASEGT. CDR3 length: 13 amino acids. Here the CDR3 reads CASSLTGYYGYTF. In DNA, the CDR3 is TGTGCCAGCAGCTTGACAGGTTACTATGGCTACACCTTC.

The chain employs TRBV25-1 and TRBJ1-5; D is ambiguous. The CDR3 contains 15 residues. The V gene's germline CDR1 is MGHDK and CDR2 SYGVNS. V lost 1 base and J 4 bases, leaving 11 bases between the germline ends. The CDR3 here is CASSESGSANQPQHF. The CDR3 nucleotides read TGTGCCAGCAGTGAATCAGGCAGTGCGAATCAGCCCCAGCATTTT. The full variable domain, in which reference TRBV25-1 and TRBJ1-5 provide the parts outside the CDR3, is EADIYQTPRYLVIGTGKKITLECSQTMGHDKMYWYQQDPGMELHLIHYSYGVNSTEKGDLSSESTVSRIRTEHFPLTLESARPSHTSQYLCASSESGSANQPQHFGDGTRLSIL.

This clone was detected only a few times. The chain combines TRBV5-4 with TRBJ2-7, with TRBD2 identical over 10 bases. The V gene end was trimmed by 1 base and the J gene end by 6 bases; junction bases not matched to a gene: 7. Germline V gives CDR1 SGHNT, CDR2 YYREEE (reference sequence). The CDR3 covers 15 residues. The CDR3 nucleotides are TGTGCCAGCAGCTTGAGGGGGCTAGCGGGGGCCGAGCAGTACTTC. This translates into CASSLRGLAGAEQYF.

This clone has a single count. The J gene is TRBJ2-1, the V gene TRBV4-2; 10 bases fit TRBD2. The CDR3 contains 13 residues. The germline V gene has CDR1 LGHNA and CDR2 YNFKEQ. V was pared by 4 bases and J by 9 bases, with 3 bases of the junction left unmatched. As DNA, the CDR3 is TGTGCCAGCAGCCTTTTAGCGGGGGGTGAGCAGTTCTTC. This translates into CASSLLAGGEQFF.

The chain has TRBV27 and TRBJ2-3, with 8 bases lining up with TRBD2. The CDR3 is made up of 15 amino acids. CDR1 and CDR2 (germline): MNHEY, SMNVEV (reference sequence). V shed 6 bases and J 4 bases; nucleotides not matched to a gene: 9. DNA of the CDR3: TGTGCCAGCAGCCCCGTGCGAGCGGGGGCAGATACGCAGTATTTT. Encoded protein: CASSPVRAGADTQYF.

This chain links TRBV2 with TRBJ1-1; unclear D gene. The CDR3 spans 13 residues. The V gene's germline CDR1 is SNHLY and CDR2 FYNNEI. V was shortened by 11 bases and J by 1 base, with 14 bases between the two germline ends. The CDR3 bases are TGTGCCTGCCCCCCCCGGAGGAACACTGAAGCTTTCTTT. Its protein product is CACPPRRNTEAFF.

The chain has TRBV5-5 and TRBJ2-2; D might be TRBD1 (5 bases). Germline V CDR1 and CDR2: SGHKS, YYEKEE (reference sequence). V lost 4 bases, J lost 4 bases, and 14 bases lay in between. The CDR3 is made up of 15 amino acids. CDR3 region: CASSPPTVLTGELFF. The CDR3 bases are TGTGCCAGCAGCCCCCCGACAGTGCTCACCGGGGAGCTGTTTTTT. The variable domain in full, with the rest retrieved from reference TRBV5-5 and TRBJ2-2, is DAGVTQSPTHLIKTRGQQVTLRCSPISGHKSVSWYQQVLGQGPQFIFQYYEKEERGRGNFPDRFSARQFPNYSSELNVNALLLGDSALYLCASSPPTVLTGELFFGEGSRLTVL.

This rearrangement joins TRBV5-1 to TRBJ1-1, with D possibly matching TRBD1 (6 bases). The CDR3 length is 15 residues. CDR1 SGHRS and CDR2 YFSETQ come from the germline V gene. V lost 3 bases and J lost 0, with 12 bases in between. The CDR3 DNA sequence: TGCGCCAGCAGCTCTGGACAGAACATGAACACTGAAGCTTTCTTT. The encoded protein is CASSSGQNMNTEAFF.

V usage is TRBV30 and J usage is TRBJ1-3; D not resolved. V dropped 8 bases and J dropped 2 bases, with 19 bases sitting between them. The CDR3 loop spans 15 amino acids. Germline CDR1 and CDR2: GTSNPN and SVGIG (reference sequence). The CDR3 loop is CALTRARRAGNTIYF. CDR3 DNA sequence: TGTGCCCTAACTAGGGCCCGGAGGGCTGGAAACACCATATATTTT.

CDR3 protein: CAWGTGGSPGELFF. CDR3 sequence (DNA): TGTGCCTGGGGGACAGGGGGCTCTCCCGGGGAGCTGTTTTTT. V gene TRBV30 combines with J gene TRBJ2-2; 12 nucleotides match TRBD1. V was pared by 5 bases and J by 6 bases, with 4 bases of the junction left unmatched. This CDR3 has 14 residues. CDR1 GTSNPN and CDR2 SVGIG come from the germline V gene (reference sequence). Together with reference TRBV30 and TRBJ2-2, the CDR3 gives the full variable domain: SQTIHQWPATLVQPVGSPLSLECTVEGTSNPNLYWYRQAAGRGLQLLFYSVGIGQISSEVPQNLSASRPQDRQFILSSKKLLLSDSGFYLCAWGTGGSPGELFFGEGSRLTVL.

The chain recombines TRBV7-2 with TRBJ2-5, with D unresolved. This CDR3 comprises 15 residues. The germline gives CDR1 SGHTA, CDR2 FQGNSA. V was clipped by 2 bases and J by 4 bases, with 14 bases between them. CDR3 sequence reads: CASSLIWQFRETQYF. The CDR3 region has the DNA TGTGCCAGCAGCTTAATTTGGCAGTTCAGAGAGACCCAGTACTTC.

The chain links TRBV23-1 to TRBJ2-7; no definite D call. TRBV23-1 has ORF status, its function being uncertain. Trimming shortened V by 5 bases and J by 1 base, and 12 bases separated the two germline ends. The CDR3 is 14 amino acids. The CDR3 here is CASSTPGPSYEQYF. Here the CDR3 DNA reads TGCGCCAGCAGTACCCCGGGCCCTTCCTACGAGCAGTACTTC.

CDR3 loop: CASSMAFRAGELFF. The CDR3 DNA reads as TGCGCCAGCAGCATGGCGTTTCGGGCCGGGGAGCTGTTTTTT. This chain uses TRBV5-1 with TRBJ2-2; D not resolved. Germline CDR1 reads SGHRS; CDR2 reads YFSETQ. V lost 4 bases and J lost 6, with 13 bases in between. CDR3 size: 14 residues.

This chain joins TRBV5-1 and TRBJ2-3; TRBD1 agrees at 9 bases. The length of the CDR3 is 16 residues. The germline V gene has CDR1 SGHRS and CDR2 YFSETQ. Losses at the gene ends were 4 bases for V and 3 bases for J; bases not matched to a gene: 9. CDR3 in amino acids: CASSPWTGVGTDTQYF. The CDR3 nucleotides are TGCGCCAGCAGCCCTTGGACAGGGGTTGGAACAGATACGCAGTATTTT.

The V gene is TRBV30, the J gene TRBJ1-1; the D gene is possibly TRBD1 (5 bases). Germline V gene lookup returns CDR1 GTSNPN and CDR2 SVGIG (reference sequence). This CDR3 is built from 12 residues. V gave up 4 bases and J gave up 2 bases, with 8 bases separating them. CDR3 residues: CAWTRTNTEAFF. The CDR3 coding sequence is TGTGCCTGGACCCGGACAAACACTGAAGCTTTCTTT.

The chain recombines TRBV6-1 with TRBJ1-1; D is unclear. The germline gives CDR1 MNHNS, CDR2 SASEGT. This CDR3 region has 14 residues. Trimming took off 7 bases at V and 11 bases at J, with 23 bases between the two ends. The CDR3 sequence is CASTETPLVRLAFF. CDR3 nucleotides: TGTGCCAGCACCGAGACCCCCCTAGTAAGGTTGGCTTTCTTT.